The TCR beta chain under discussion was sequenced for a study of blood T cells in healthy people across ages. The sample providers were healthy Caucasian people from Russia, aged about 6 to 95. Each donor gave about 9.3 milliliters of peripheral blood. Using a J-beta primer mix together with a sample-barcoded 5' primer, a second PCR was run for about 6 to 11 cycles. Using its own MiXCR run on the 5' RACE reads, TCRdb lists one record per CDR3 protein. The sample lists over 550,000 distinct CDR3 sequences, about 30% occurring once. Many counts were recorded for this clonotype. Antigen specificity is unknown. Study-level points and caveats: Not knowing donor CMV status may have confounded expanded clonotype changes.

V was pared by 8 bases and J by 2 bases, with 9 bases between. There are 13 residues in the CDR3. The sample was blood. The sequence was obtained from a woman over 75 in good health. The chain employs TRBV12-3 or TRBV12-4 and TRBJ1-4; unclear D gene. The CDR3 here is CASRAGTNEKLFF. CDR3 bases: TGTGCCAGCCGGGCGGGGACTAATGAAAAACTGTTTTTT.